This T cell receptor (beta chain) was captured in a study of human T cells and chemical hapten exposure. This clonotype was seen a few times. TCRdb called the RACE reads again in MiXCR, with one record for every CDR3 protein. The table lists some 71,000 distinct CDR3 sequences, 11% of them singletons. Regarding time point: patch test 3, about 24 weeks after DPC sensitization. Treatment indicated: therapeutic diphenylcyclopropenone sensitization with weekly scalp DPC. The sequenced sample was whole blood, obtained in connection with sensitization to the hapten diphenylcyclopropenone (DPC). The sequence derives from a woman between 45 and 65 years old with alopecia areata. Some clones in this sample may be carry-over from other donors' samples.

CDR3 nucleotide sequence: TGTGCCAGCTCACCCCGCGGAGGGGCAGGCAATTCACCCCTCCACTTT. Its translation is CASSPRGGAGNSPLHF. This rearrangement joins TRBV18 to TRBJ1-6; tentatively, D is TRBD1 (5 bases). The V gene lost 3 bases and the J gene lost 7 bases, with 16 bases spanning the gap. Per the germline V gene, CDR1 is KGHSH and CDR2 is LQKENI. This CDR3 is built from 16 residues.